This T cell receptor beta chain is drawn from a study of early T cells in non-severe SARS-CoV-2 infection. Study-level information: Chains stayed unpaired after sequencing of bulk RNA from unsorted whole blood.

V was cut by 2 bases and J by 2 bases, with 8 bases left in between. There are 14 residues in the CDR3. CDR1 and CDR2 from the germline V gene are MRHNA and SNTAGT. Individual cDNA molecules were tagged with unique molecular identifiers, the study reported. TCRdb passed the 5' RACE reads through MiXCR, listing each CDR3 protein once. In the table there are about 83,000 distinct CDR3 sequences, around 15% of which are singletons. This clonotype is termed medium-sized. The source is an adult who was a healthcare worker with PCR-confirmed SARS-CoV-2 infection or an uninfected control (not recorded which). The chain recombines TRBV6-4 with TRBJ2-3; D could derive from TRBD1 or TRBD2 (5 bases each). Sequencing was performed on whole blood. The CDR3 loop reads CASSDRGSTDTQYF. CDR3 DNA: TGTGCCAGCAGTGACCGGGGCTCCACAGATACGCAGTATTTT.